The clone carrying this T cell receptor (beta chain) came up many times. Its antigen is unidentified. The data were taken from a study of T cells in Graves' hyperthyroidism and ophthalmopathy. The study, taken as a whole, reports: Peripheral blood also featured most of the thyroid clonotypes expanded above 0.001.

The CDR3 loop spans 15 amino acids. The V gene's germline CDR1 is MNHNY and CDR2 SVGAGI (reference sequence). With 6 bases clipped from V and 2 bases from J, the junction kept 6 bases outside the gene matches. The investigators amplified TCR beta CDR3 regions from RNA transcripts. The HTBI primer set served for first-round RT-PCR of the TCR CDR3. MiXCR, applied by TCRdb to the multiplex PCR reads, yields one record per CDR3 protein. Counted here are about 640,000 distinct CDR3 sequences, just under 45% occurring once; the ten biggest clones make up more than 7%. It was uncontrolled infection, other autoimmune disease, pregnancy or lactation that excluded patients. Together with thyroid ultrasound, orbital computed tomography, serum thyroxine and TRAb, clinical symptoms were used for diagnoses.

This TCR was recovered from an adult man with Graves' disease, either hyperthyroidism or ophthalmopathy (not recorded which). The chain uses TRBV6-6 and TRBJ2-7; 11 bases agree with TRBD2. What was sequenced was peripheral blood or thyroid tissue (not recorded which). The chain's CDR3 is CASSHTSGSPYEQYF. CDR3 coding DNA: TGTGCCAGCAGCCATACTAGCGGGAGTCCCTACGAGCAGTACTTC.